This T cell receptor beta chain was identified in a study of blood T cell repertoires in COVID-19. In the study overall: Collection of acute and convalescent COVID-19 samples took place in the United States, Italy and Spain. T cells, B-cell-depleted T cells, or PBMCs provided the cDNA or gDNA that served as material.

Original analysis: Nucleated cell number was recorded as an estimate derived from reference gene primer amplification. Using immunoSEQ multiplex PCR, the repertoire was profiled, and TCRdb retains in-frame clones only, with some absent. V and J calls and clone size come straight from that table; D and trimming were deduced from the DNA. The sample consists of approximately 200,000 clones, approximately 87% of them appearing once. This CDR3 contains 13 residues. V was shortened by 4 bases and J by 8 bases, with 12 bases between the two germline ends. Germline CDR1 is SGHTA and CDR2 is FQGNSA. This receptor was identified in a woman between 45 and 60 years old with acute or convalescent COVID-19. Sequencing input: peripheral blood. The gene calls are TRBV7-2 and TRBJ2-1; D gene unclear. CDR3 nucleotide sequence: TGTGCCAGCAGCTCCTATGTTCGGGATGAGCAGTTCTTC. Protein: CASSSYVRDEQFF.